These 25 T cell receptor beta chains originate from one sample sequenced in a study of blood T cell repertoires in COVID-19. Measured with immunoSEQ multiplex PCR; TCRdb has only the in-frame clones, and not every one. The data hold 78,000 or so clones, with over 75% observed a single time. The sample consisted of peripheral blood. The receptors derive from a man older than 75 with acute or convalescent COVID-19.

In this sample, this clone turned up a few times. The J gene is TRBJ2-7, the V gene TRBV10-1; D is perhaps TRBD2 (5 bases). Trimming pared 0 bases from V and 2 bases from J, leaving 8 bases between. The length of the CDR3 is 14 residues. CDR1 WNHNN and CDR2 SYGVQD come from the germline V gene (reference sequence). As DNA, the CDR3 is TGCGCCAGCAGTGAGTCCCAGCGGCCCTACGAGCAGTACTTC. Translated: CASSESQRPYEQYF.

This clone was seen only a few times. The V call is TRBV6-1, the J call TRBJ1-2; D is unresolved. Germline V gives CDR1 MNHNS, CDR2 SASEGT. The V and J ends lost 2 bases and 6 bases respectively, with 13 bases between them. The CDR3 has 14 residues. CDR3 amino acids: CASSEFTPRDGYTF. Here the CDR3 DNA reads TGTGCCAGCAGTGAATTCACCCCTCGGGATGGCTACACCTTC.

The V call is TRBV6-5, the J call TRBJ1-5; 7 bases match TRBD1. This CDR3 contains 14 residues. In germline, CDR1 is MNHEY, CDR2 SVGAGI. V was clipped by 8 bases and J by 1 base; unmatched bases: 5. CDR3: CASDRASSNQPQHF. The CDR3, as DNA: TGTGCCAGCGACAGGGCATCGAGCAATCAGCCCCAGCATTTT.

CDR3 protein: CASKDGTSEAFF. The CDR3 DNA is TGTGCCAGCAAGGACGGGACATCAGAAGCTTTCTTT. This chain connects TRBV6-1 to TRBJ1-1, with D possibly being TRBD1 (6 bases). The CDR3 consists of 12 residues. Trimming removed 7 bases from V and 8 bases from J, with 14 bases in between. Germline V gives CDR1 MNHNS, CDR2 SASEGT.

V and J are TRBV7-6 and TRBJ1-1; 9 positions agree with TRBD1. From germline, CDR1 is SGHVS and CDR2 FNYEAQ. The junction had 10 bases not matched to a gene; V was cut back by 1 base and J by 1 base. This CDR3 spans 18 amino acids. CDR3 nucleotide sequence: TGTGCCAGCAGCTTAGAATTGACAGGGGGTTCGCAGAACACTGAAGCTTTCTTT. Protein: CASSLELTGGSQNTEAFF.

The rearrangement joins TRBV5-1 to TRBJ2-5, with 10 bases fitting TRBD1. The trim removed 2 bases at V and 2 bases at J, leaving 18 bases unmatched. Germline CDR1 and CDR2: SGHRS and YFSETQ. The CDR3 runs to 20 residues. CDR3 bases: TGCGCCAGCAGCTTAACTGACAGGGGGCGTGAGCGGGACAGACAAGAGACCCAGTACTTC. Its protein product is CASSLTDRGRERDRQETQYF.

This chain uses TRBV3-1 (or the pseudogene TRBV3-2) with TRBJ2-7; possible D gene TRBD1, 6 bases. The germline V gene has CDR1 LGHDT and CDR2 YNNKEL (reference sequence). There are 12 residues in the CDR3. V gave up 2 bases and J gave up 6 bases, with 8 bases separating them. CDR3 amino acids: CASSQQGIEQYF. The DNA of the CDR3 is TGTGCCAGCAGCCAACAGGGGATCGAGCAGTACTTC.

The chain has TRBV3-1 (or the pseudogene TRBV3-2) and TRBJ1-2; unclear D gene. Germline V gene lookup returns CDR1 LGHDT and CDR2 YNNKEL (reference sequence). Trimming pared 5 bases from V and 8 bases from J, leaving 9 bases between. The CDR3 runs 11 residues. The DNA of the CDR3 is TGTGCCAGCAGCTCGGCGGAGGGCTACACCTTC. Translation gives CASSSAEGYTF.

This chain connects TRBV14 to TRBJ1-2; 8 bases agree with TRBD1. This CDR3 is 13 amino acids long. The J segment lost 4 bases and the V segment lost 4 bases, leaving 2 bases of the junction unmatched. Germline assignment: CDR1 SGHDN and CDR2 FVKESK. In nucleotides, the CDR3 is TGTGCCAGCAGCCGAGGACAGGGCTATGGCTACACCTTC. Translated: CASSRGQGYGYTF. The full variable domain, with the rest looked up from reference TRBV14 and TRBJ1-2, is EAGVTQFPSHSVIEKGQTVTLRCDPISGHDNLYWYRRVMGKEIKFLLHFVKESKQDESGMPNNRFLAERTGGTYSTLKVQPAELEDSGVYFCASSRGQGYGYTFGSGTRLTVV.

The CDR3 DNA is TGCGCCAGCAGCTTACGACTCCAGGGGTCCCAGAACACTGAAGCTTTCTTT. This sequence encodes CASSLRLQGSQNTEAFF. This chain joins TRBV5-1 and TRBJ1-1; D may be TRBD1 (6 bases). From germline, CDR1 is SGHRS and CDR2 YFSETQ. This CDR3 comprises 17 residues. Deletions cut 2 bases from V and 1 base from J, with 18 bases between.

The genes are TRBV21-1 and TRBJ2-1; the D call of TRBD2 is as the table states it, not checked on the DNA. TRBV21-1 is an annotated pseudogene. The CDR3 is 17 residues long. The CDR3 loop reads CASSKGSGRGSWNEQFF. The CDR3 DNA sequence: TGTGCCAGCAGCAAAGGGTCTGGGCGGGGCTCCTGGAATGAGCAGTTCTTC.

A single count supports this clone. The chain joins TRBV29-1 to TRBJ1-2; 7 nucleotides align to TRBD1. Germline CDR1 reads SQVTM; CDR2 reads ANQGSEA. This CDR3 has 12 amino acids. Losses at the gene ends were 6 bases for V and 8 bases for J; bases not matched to a gene: 9. The chain's CDR3 is CSVGRQGGGYTF. In nucleotides, the CDR3 is TGCAGCGTGGGTAGACAGGGTGGGGGCTACACCTTC.

The rearrangement uses TRBV28 and TRBJ1-1; D perhaps matches TRBD1 (5 bases). The CDR3 sequence is 13 residues long. Germline values: CDR1 MDHEN, CDR2 SYDVKM. Between the trimmed V and J ends, which lost 9 bases and 3 bases, there was a span of 14 bases. The CDR3: CASIKGVDTEAFF. Here the CDR3 DNA reads TGTGCCAGTATTAAAGGGGTCGACACTGAAGCTTTCTTT.

The chain uses TRBV27 and TRBJ1-3, with D possibly TRBD1 on 5 matching bases. Germline loops: CDR1 MNHEY, CDR2 SMNVEV (reference sequence). This CDR3 comprises 16 residues. Trimming shortened V by 6 bases and J by 6 bases, and 21 bases separated the two germline ends. CDR3 sequence reads: CASSPLGVGFENTIYF. In DNA form, the CDR3 reads TGTGCCAGCAGCCCGTTAGGGGTTGGTTTCGAAAACACCATATATTTT.

The chain joins TRBV15 to TRBJ2-5; D might be TRBD1 (6 bases). With 2 bases removed from V and 2 bases from J, the gap between germline ends came to 15 bases. The CDR3 extends over 16 amino acids. Germline CDR1 and CDR2: LNHNV and YYDKDF (reference sequence). The CDR3 DNA reads TGTGCCACCAGCAGATCCCTCCGCAGGGGACAAGAGACCCAGTACTTC. As protein: CATSRSLRRGQETQYF.

This clone turned up a few times. The chain has TRBV18 and TRBJ1-1; D unclear. CDR3 length: 15 amino acids. The V end was cut by 0 bases, the J end by 0 bases, with 8 bases between. The germline V gene has CDR1 KGHSH and CDR2 LQKENI. Here the CDR3 reads CASSPPGGMNTEAFF. The DNA of the CDR3 is TGTGCCAGCTCACCACCGGGAGGGATGAACACTGAAGCTTTCTTT.

The chain links TRBV19 to TRBJ2-7, with 7 nucleotides matching TRBD1. Germline V lookup: CDR1 LNHDA, CDR2 SQIVND (reference sequence). J gave up 5 bases and V 5 bases, and 6 bases lay outside the gene matches. The CDR3 extends over 13 amino acids. CDR3 region: CASSSRQGHEQYF. CDR3 DNA: TGTGCCAGTAGTTCCCGACAGGGCCACGAGCAGTACTTC.

The chain has TRBV19 and TRBJ2-1; D not resolved. CDR1 LNHDA and CDR2 SQIVND come from the germline V gene (reference sequence). This CDR3 is built from 14 residues. V was pared by 5 bases and J by 7 bases, with 15 bases between. The CDR3 loop reads CASSFLGPVNEQFF. The CDR3 bases are TGTGCCAGTAGTTTCCTTGGGCCTGTGAATGAGCAGTTCTTC.

The chain has TRBV20-1 and TRBJ2-7, with 11 bases matching TRBD2. Germline CDR1 reads DFQATT; CDR2 reads SNEGSKA (reference sequence). Trimming cost V 3 bases and J 4 bases; bases outside gene matches: 8. The CDR3 covers 15 residues. CDR3: CSASRASGGRYEQYF. The CDR3 DNA follows: TGCAGTGCTAGTCGCGCTAGCGGGGGGAGGTACGAGCAGTACTTC.

The chain couples TRBV19 to TRBJ2-5; the match to TRBD2 covers 9 bases. The CDR3 contains 17 residues. CDR1 and CDR2 (germline): LNHDA, SQIVND (reference sequence). After removal of 9 bases from V and 0 bases from J, the junction contained 14 bases not matched to a gene. The CDR3 DNA reads TGTGCCAGCTCCGAAGGGGGGCTAGCGGGGTACCAAGAGACCCAGTACTTC. Its translation: CASSEGGLAGYQETQYF. Using reference TRBV19 and TRBJ2-5 for the parts outside the CDR3, the full variable domain is DGGITQSPKYLFRKEGQNVTLSCEQNLNHDAMYWYRQDPGQGLRLIYYSQIVNDFQKGDIAEGYSVSREKKESFPLTVTSAQKNPTAFYLCASSEGGLAGYQETQYFGPGTRLLVL.

Only a few counts were recorded for this clone. The chain links TRBV6-2 or TRBV6-3 to TRBJ2-7; 7 positions agree with TRBD1. The germline V gene encodes CDR1 MNHEY and CDR2 SVGEGT. V was pared by 5 bases and J by 1 base, with 8 bases of the junction left unmatched. This CDR3 region has 15 residues. The CDR3 region is CASSIAGTVSYEQYF. CDR3 nucleotides: TGTGCCAGCAGTATTGCCGGGACAGTATCCTACGAGCAGTACTTC.

The rearrangement joins TRBV6-4 to TRBJ2-7, with 8 bases fitting TRBD1. CDR1 MRHNA and CDR2 SNTAGT come from the germline V gene. The CDR3 is 13 residues long. Unmatched junction bases numbered 4, after V lost 5 bases and J lost 4 bases. The CDR3 nucleotides are TGTGCCAGCAGTTATCGACAGGGGTACGAGCAGTACTTC. Its translation is CASSYRQGYEQYF.

This clone has just a few counts. The chain employs TRBV6-5 and TRBJ1-5, with TRBD1 identical over 8 bases. J gave up 5 bases and V 6 bases, and 3 bases lay outside the gene matches. This CDR3 contains 13 residues. Germline V gene data show CDR1 as MNHEY and CDR2 as SVGAGI. The CDR3 bases are TGTGCCAGCAGCCCGGACAGGGATCAGCCCCAGCATTTT. This sequence encodes CASSPDRDQPQHF.

The chain recombines TRBV6-6 with TRBJ1-2; TRBD1 matches at 10 bases. With 7 bases clipped from V and 7 bases from J, the junction kept 6 bases outside the gene matches. This CDR3 has 13 residues. The germline CDR1 and CDR2 sequences are MNHNY and SVGAGI (reference sequence). The CDR3 loop reads CASNAGQGFGYTF. CDR3 sequence (DNA): TGTGCCAGCAACGCGGGACAGGGGTTTGGCTACACCTTC.

The chain has TRBV9 and TRBJ2-2; no definite D call. This CDR3 is 14 amino acids long. Germline V gives CDR1 SGDLS, CDR2 YYNGEE. V lost 3 bases and J 2 bases, leaving 8 bases between the germline ends. This chain's CDR3 is CASSAASNTGELFF. In nucleotides, the CDR3 is TGTGCCAGCAGCGCAGCGAGTAACACCGGGGAGCTGTTTTTT.